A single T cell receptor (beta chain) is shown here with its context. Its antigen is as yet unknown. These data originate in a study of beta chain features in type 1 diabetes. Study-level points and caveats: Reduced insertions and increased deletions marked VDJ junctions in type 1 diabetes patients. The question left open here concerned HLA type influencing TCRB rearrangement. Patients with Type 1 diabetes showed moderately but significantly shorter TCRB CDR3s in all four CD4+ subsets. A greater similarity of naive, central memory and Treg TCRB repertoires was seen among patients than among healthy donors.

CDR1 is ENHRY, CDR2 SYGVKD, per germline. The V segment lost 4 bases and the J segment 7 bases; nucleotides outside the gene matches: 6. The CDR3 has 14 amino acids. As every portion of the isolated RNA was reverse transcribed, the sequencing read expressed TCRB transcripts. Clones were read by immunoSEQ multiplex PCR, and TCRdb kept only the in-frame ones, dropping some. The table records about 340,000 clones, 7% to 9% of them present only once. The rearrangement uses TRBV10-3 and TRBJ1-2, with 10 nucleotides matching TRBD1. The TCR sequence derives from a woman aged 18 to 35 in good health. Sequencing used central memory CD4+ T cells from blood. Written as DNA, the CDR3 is TGTGCCATCAGTGGCGGGACAGGGGTTGGTGGCTACACCTTC. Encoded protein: CAISGGTGVGGYTF.